This T cell receptor beta chain was documented in a study of blood T cell repertoires in COVID-19. For the study at large: Whether acute or convalescent, the COVID-19 samples came from the United States, Italy and Spain.

Measured with immunoSEQ multiplex PCR; TCRdb has only the in-frame clones, and not every one. In the table there are some 250,000 clones, roughly 90% of which are singletons. This TCR derives from a woman in her twenties or thirties with COVID-19, enrolled during active disease. The sequenced sample was peripheral blood.

CDR3 DNA sequence: TGTGCCAGCAGCTCCAACAGGGGGCGAGGTAATGAAAAACTGTTTTTT. This translates into CASSSNRGRGNEKLFF. The chain couples TRBV28 to TRBJ1-4, with TRBD1 identical over 9 bases. CDR3 length: 16 residues. With V trimmed by 6 bases and J by 4 bases, 9 bases remained unmatched. Germline CDR1 and CDR2: MDHEN and SYDVKM.